This TCR beta chain is drawn from a study of lymphopenia after photon versus proton radiotherapy. The protocol was immunoSEQ multiplex PCR, while the TCRdb copy is restricted to in-frame clones and leaves out a portion. Among tens of thousands of clones listed, about nine tenths were seen once. The study, taken as a whole, reports: Better survival with proton therapy was suggested as possible, not demonstrated.

Looked up from germline, CDR1 is SQVTM and CDR2 is ANQGSEA. The CDR3 spans 14 residues. The V gene end was trimmed by 3 bases and the J gene end by 6 bases; junction bases not matched to a gene: 7. Turning to this clone: Its antigen is unknown.

The sequence came from an elderly man with esophageal cancer. Sequenced here: peripheral blood, sampled from a patient treated with proton-based radiotherapy. V is TRBV29-1 and J is TRBJ2-1; 8 bases align to TRBD1. CDR3 residues: CSVDRRGRGNEQFF. The CDR3 DNA reads as TGCAGCGTTGATCGCAGGGGGCGAGGCAATGAGCAGTTCTTC.